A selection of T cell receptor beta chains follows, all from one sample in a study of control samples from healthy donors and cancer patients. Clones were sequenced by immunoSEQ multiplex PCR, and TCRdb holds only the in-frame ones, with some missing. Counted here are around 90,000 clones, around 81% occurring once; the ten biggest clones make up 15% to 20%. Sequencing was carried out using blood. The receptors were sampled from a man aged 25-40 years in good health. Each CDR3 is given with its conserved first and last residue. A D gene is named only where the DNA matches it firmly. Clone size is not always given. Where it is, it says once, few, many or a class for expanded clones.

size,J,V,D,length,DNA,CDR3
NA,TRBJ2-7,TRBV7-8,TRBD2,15,TGTGCCAGCAGCTTAGCTAGCGGGTTCTCCTACGAGCAGTACTTC,CASSLASGFSYEQYF
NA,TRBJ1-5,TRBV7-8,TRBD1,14,TGTGCCAGCACCTGGGACAGGGGGAACCAGCCCCAGCATTTT,CASTWDRGNQPQHF
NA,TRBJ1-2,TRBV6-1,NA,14,TGTGCCAGCAGTGAAGCGAACGGTAACTATGGCTACACCTTC,CASSEANGNYGYTF
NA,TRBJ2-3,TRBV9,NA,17,TGTGCCAGCAGCGTTAGGGCCTCACTTTCAGGTGCAGATACGCAGTATTTT,CASSVRASLSGADTQYF
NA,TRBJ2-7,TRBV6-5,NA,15,TGTGCCAGCAGGGGCGCCGGGTCGGGGTCTTACGAGCAGTACTTC,CASRGAGSGSYEQYF
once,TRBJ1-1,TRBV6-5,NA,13,TGTGCCAGCAGTTTAAGGTGGAACACTGAAGCTTTCTTT,CASSLRWNTEAFF
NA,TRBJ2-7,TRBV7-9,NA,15,TGTGCCAGCAGCTTAGGACGGCTAGGCTCCTACGAGCAGTACTTC,CASSLGRLGSYEQYF
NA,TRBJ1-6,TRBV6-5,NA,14,TGTGCCAGCAGCCGAACAGGGAATAATTCACCCCTCCACTTT,CASSRTGNNSPLHF
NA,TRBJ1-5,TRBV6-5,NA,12,TGTGCCAGCGGGGGACGCAATCAGCCCCAGCATTTT,CASGGRNQPQHF
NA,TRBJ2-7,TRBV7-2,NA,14,TGTGCCAGCAGCTTCGGGACTGTCTCCTACGAGCAGTACTTC,CASSFGTVSYEQYF
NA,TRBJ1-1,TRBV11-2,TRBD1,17,TGTGCCAGCAGCCCCGGGGACAGGGGCTTCATGAACACTGAAGCTTTCTTT,CASSPGDRGFMNTEAFF
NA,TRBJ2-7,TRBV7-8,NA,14,TGTGCCAGCAGCTTTAGACAGGTTGCTTACGAGCAGTACTTC,CASSFRQVAYEQYF
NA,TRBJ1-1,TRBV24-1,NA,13,TGTGCCACCTCCGGGACGGGGAACACTGAAGCTTTCTTT,CATSGTGNTEAFF
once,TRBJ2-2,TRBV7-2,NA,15,TGTGCCAGCAGCTTAGGGAAGCGGAACACCGGGGAGCTGTTTTTT,CASSLGKRNTGELFF
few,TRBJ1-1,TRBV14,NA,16,TGTGCCAGCAGCCCGTCGGGTCGGAGGATGAACACTGAAGCTTTCTTT,CASSPSGRRMNTEAFF
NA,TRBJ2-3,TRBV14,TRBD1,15,TGTGCCAGCAGCCTCCGGGACAGGGTTTTAGATACGCAGTATTTT,CASSLRDRVLDTQYF
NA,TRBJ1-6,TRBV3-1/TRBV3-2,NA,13,TGTGCCAGCAGCCACATAAGGACGGCGGCCCTCCACTTT,CASSHIRTAALHF
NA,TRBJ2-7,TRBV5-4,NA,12,TGTGCCAGCAGCTTCGGACGCTACGAGCAGTACTTC,CASSFGRYEQYF
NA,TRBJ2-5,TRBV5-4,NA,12,TGTGCCAGTTCTAGGAGCCAAGAGACCCAGTACTTC,CASSRSQETQYF
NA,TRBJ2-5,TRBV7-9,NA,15,TGTGCCAGCAGCTTAGGTGGGACCGGGGCGAAGACCCAGTACTTC,CASSLGGTGAKTQYF
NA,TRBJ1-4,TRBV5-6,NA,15,TGTGCCAGCAGCCCCTCGGGGCAGGGAAGTGAAAAACTGTTTTTT,CASSPSGQGSEKLFF
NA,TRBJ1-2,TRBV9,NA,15,TGTGCCAGCAGCCCCTTGGCGGGGCAGGGCTATGGCTACACCTTC,CASSPLAGQGYGYTF
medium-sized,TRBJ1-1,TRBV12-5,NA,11,TGTGCTAGTGGTTTTTTGGTGGAAGCTTTCTTT,CASGFLVEAFF
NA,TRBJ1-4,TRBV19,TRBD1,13,TGTGCCAGCGAGACAGGGGGGCATGAAAAACTGTTTTTT,CASETGGHEKLFF
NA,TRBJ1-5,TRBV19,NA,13,TGTGCCAGTACCCCAGAGGGGGGACAGCCCCAGCATTTT,CASTPEGGQPQHF
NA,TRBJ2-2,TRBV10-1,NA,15,TGCGCCAGCACCGCCGGACACGCGAACACCGGGGAGCTGTTTTTT,CASTAGHANTGELFF
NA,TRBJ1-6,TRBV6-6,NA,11,TGTGCCAGCAGCTTGGGGACATTCCTCCACTTT,CASSLGTFLHF
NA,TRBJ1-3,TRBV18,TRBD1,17,TGTGCCAGCTCACCCACGGGACAGGGGAGGACTGGAAACACCATATATTTT,CASSPTGQGRTGNTIYF
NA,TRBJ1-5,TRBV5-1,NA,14,TGCGCCAGCAGCTTGGGCCAGGGACTGGAGCCCCAGCATTTT,CASSLGQGLEPQHF
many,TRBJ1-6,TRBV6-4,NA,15,TGTGCCAGCAGTGTTGGGGGGGAAGGGAATTCACCCCTCCACTTT,CASSVGGEGNSPLHF
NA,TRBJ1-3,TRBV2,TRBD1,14,TGTGCCAGCAGGCGACAGGGTTTTGGAAACACCATATATTTT,CASRRQGFGNTIYF
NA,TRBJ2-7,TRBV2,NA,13,TGTGCCAGCAGGGGGAACAGGGTCGGCGAGCAGTACTTC,CASRGNRVGEQYF
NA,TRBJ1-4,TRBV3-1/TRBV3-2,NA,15,TGTGCCAGCAGCCAAGATGCAGGGAGGAATGAAAAACTGTTTTTT,CASSQDAGRNEKLFF
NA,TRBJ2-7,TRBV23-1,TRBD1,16,TGCGCCAGCAGTCAATCCGACAGGGGGCGATCCTACGAGCAGTACTTC,CASSQSDRGRSYEQYF
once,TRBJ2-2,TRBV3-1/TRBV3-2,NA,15,TGTGCCAGCAGCCAATGGGGGGGCTTGACCGGGGAGCTGTTTTTT,CASSQWGGLTGELFF
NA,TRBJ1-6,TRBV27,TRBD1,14,TGTGCCAGCAGTTTTAGGGACAGAAGTTCACCCCTCCACTTT,CASSFRDRSSPLHF
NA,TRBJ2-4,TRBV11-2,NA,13,TGTGCCAGCAGCCTGCCCAACGGGAACATTCAGTACTTC,CASSLPNGNIQYF
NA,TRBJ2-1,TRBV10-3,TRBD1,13,TGTGCCATCAGCCCTACAGGGGTTAATGAGCAGTTCTTC,CAISPTGVNEQFF